This T cell receptor beta chain was found in a study of T-cell reconstitution after alpha-beta-depleted transplantation in children (dated by TCRdb to about 2016). Background for the entire study: Using TCR repertoire profiling, the study followed T-cell immune reconstitution in a quantitative way in children after TCRalphabeta/CD19-depleted allogeneic hematopoietic cell transplantation. Findings and caveats that apply to the study as a whole: Hyperexpanded clone frequencies declined over subsequent months; after one year, T-cell counts and TCRbeta diversity were mostly attributed to newly produced T cells. The apparently early recovery of alphabetaT-cell counts about two months after transplant reportedly depended on only several hundred rapidly expanded clones that came from non-depleted graft cells. In some patients, the high TCRbeta diversity seen at day 60 was put down to recipient T cells and intrathymic progenitors that had survived conditioning.

Notes on this clonotype: There is no known antigen for this receptor. Base qualities are not provided; no much larger clone lies one nucleotide away.

According to the germline V gene (reference sequence), CDR1 reads DFQATT and CDR2 reads SNEGSKA. Clipping removes 1 base from V and 7 bases from J, with 11 as the unmatched junction base count. Inclusive of the bounding cysteine and phenylalanine, the CDR3 is 18 residues long. CDR3 DNA only is kept here, 54 bases in frame from base 1. The library relied on PCR. Sequencing relied on an Illumina HiSeq 2500. TCR library preparation used molecular barcoding, with unique molecular identifiers applied to normalize quantification of the TCRbeta repertoire. TCRdb cleaned the public reads at Q25 with fastp, built clones with MiXCR and kept in-frame beta chains. CDR3 protein sequences are deduplicated, and each keeps its most common genes and DNA. This sample holds 350,000 to 500,000 distinct CDR3 sequences; about 45% were observed only once. The top ten constitute roughly 27% of the sample. In the paper's terms, the treatment or condition label means: allogeneic hematopoietic cell transplantation with graft depleted of TCRalphabeta T cells and CD19 B cells. The transplant recipients were children given TCRalphabeta/CD19-depleted allogeneic hematopoietic cell grafts.

The source was PBMCs, collected before TCRalphabeta/CD19-depleted stem cell transplant. The sequence derives from a girl aged 2 to 9 with aplastic anemia, due to receive a stem cell transplant. The chain was built from TRBV20-1 and TRBJ2-1; TRBD2 fits 15 bases in the junction. CDR3 sequence: CSARALGLAGGPENEQFF. Read as DNA, the sequence is TGCAGTGCTAGAGCCCTGGGACTAGCGGGGGGCCCGGAGAATGAGCAGTTCTTC.